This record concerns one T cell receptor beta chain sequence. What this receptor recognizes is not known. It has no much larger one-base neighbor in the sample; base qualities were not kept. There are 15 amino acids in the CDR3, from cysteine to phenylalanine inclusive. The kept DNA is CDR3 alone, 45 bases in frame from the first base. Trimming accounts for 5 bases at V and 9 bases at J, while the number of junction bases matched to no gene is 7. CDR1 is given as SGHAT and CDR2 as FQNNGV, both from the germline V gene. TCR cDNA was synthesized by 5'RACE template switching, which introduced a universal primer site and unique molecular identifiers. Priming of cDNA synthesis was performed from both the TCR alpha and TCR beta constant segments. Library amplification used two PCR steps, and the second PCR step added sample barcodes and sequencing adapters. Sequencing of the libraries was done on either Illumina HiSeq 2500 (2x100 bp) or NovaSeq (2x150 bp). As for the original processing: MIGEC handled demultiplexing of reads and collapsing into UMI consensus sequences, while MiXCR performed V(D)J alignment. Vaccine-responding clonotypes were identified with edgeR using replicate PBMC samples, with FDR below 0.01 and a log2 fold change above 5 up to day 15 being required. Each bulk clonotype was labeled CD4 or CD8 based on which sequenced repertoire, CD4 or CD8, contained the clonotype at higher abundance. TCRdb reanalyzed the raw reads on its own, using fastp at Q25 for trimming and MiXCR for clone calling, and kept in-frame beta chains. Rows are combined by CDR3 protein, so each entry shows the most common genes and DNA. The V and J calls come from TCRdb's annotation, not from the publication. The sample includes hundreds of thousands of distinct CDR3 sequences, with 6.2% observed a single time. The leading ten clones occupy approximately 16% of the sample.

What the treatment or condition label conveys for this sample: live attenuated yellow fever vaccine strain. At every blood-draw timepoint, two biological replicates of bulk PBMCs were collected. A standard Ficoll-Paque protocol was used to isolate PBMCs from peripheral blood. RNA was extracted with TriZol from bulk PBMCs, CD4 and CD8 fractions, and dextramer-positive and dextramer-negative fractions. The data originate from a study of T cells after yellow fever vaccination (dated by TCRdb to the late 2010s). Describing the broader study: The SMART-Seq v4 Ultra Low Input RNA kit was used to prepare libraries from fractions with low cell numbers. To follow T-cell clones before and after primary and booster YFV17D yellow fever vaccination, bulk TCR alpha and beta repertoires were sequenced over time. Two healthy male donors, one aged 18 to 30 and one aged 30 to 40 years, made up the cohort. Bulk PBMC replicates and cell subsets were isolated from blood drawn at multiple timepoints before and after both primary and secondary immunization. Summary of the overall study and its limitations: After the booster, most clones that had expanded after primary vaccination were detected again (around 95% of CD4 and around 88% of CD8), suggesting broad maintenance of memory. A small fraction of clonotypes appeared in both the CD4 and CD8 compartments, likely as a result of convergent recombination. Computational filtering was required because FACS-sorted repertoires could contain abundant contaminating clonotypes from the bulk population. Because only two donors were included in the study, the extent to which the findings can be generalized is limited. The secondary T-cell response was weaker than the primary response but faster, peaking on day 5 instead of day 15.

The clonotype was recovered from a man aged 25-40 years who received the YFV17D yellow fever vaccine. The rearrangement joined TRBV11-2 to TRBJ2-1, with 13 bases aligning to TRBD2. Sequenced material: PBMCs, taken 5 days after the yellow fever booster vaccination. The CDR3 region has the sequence CASSQRTSGSSEQFF. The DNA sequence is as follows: TGTGCCAGCAGCCAAAGGACTAGCGGGAGTAGTGAGCAGTTCTTC.